The clone carrying this T cell receptor beta chain has only one observation. Its cognate antigen is unknown. Produced via immunoSEQ multiplex PCR; TCRdb's table is partial and in-frame only. The repertoire consists of fewer than 95,000 clones, with just over 90% occurring once and the leading ten covering over 3.5%. The data are from a study of T cells in localized non-small cell lung cancer. Notes on the study in general: Among the top 100 tumor clones, a median about 60 appeared in adjacent lung. Compared with tumor, uninvolved adjacent lung displayed greater T cell clonality, ranking highest overall. Heterogeneity cannot be ruled out, as sequencing used one tumor region only.

V was cut by 2 bases and J by 5 bases, with 9 bases left in between. Germline values: CDR1 SEHNR, CDR2 FQNEAQ (reference sequence). The CDR3 extends over 13 amino acids. Sequences were derived from PBMCs, sampled before any cancer treatment. The gene calls are TRBV7-9 and TRBJ1-2; D gene uncertain. The TCR was taken from a woman aged 35 to 75 with stage II squamous cell lung carcinoma. The CDR3 bases are TGTGCCAGCAGCTTACCTCCGGGTTATGGCTACACCTTC. Encoded protein: CASSLPPGYGYTF.